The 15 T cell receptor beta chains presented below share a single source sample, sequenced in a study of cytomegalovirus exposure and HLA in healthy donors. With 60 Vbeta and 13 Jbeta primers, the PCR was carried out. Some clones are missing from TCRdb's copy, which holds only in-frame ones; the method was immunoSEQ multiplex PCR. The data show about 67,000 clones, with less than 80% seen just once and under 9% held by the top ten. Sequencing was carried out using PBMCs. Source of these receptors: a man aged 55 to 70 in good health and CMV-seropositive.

CDR3 bases: TGTGCCAGCACCAACAGGGACTCTGGAAACACCATATATTTT. Translating it yields CASTNRDSGNTIYF. This chain joins TRBV11-2 and TRBJ1-3; D might be TRBD1 (6 bases). The CDR3 totals 14 residues. The V end lost 7 bases, the J end lost 0 bases, and 10 bases lay between the germline ends. The germline V gene has CDR1 SGHAT and CDR2 FQNNGV.

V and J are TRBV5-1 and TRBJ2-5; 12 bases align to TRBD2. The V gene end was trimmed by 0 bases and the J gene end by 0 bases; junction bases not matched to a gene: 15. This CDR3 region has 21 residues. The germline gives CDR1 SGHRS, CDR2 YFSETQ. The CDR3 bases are TGCGCCAGCAGCTTGGTTGGGGGTGGACTAGCGGGGCGACCTTACCAAGAGACCCAGTACTTC. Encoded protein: CASSLVGGGLAGRPYQETQYF.

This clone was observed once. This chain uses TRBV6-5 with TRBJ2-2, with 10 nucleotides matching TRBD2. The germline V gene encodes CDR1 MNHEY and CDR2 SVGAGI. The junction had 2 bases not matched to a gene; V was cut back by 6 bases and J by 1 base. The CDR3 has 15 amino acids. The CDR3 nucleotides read TGTGCCAGCAGGAGGACTAGCGGGAACACCGGGGAGCTGTTTTTT. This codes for CASRRTSGNTGELFF.

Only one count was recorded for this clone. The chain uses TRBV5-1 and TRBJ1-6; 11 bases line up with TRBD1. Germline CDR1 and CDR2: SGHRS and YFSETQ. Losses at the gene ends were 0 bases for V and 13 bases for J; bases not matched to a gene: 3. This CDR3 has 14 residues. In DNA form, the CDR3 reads TGCGCCAGCAGCTTGGGGACAGGGGGCGACCCCCTCCACTTT. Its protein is CASSLGTGGDPLHF.

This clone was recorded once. In nucleotides, the CDR3 is TGTGCCAGCAGTTTTGTAGGGGTGGGTGCCTACGAGCAGTACTTC. Translating gives CASSFVGVGAYEQYF. The chain employs TRBV27 and TRBJ2-5; D perhaps matches TRBD1 (5 bases). The DNA end lines up better with TRBJ2-7; the J call may be wrong. Germline loops: CDR1 MNHEY, CDR2 SMNVEV (reference sequence). The CDR3 is 15 residues long.

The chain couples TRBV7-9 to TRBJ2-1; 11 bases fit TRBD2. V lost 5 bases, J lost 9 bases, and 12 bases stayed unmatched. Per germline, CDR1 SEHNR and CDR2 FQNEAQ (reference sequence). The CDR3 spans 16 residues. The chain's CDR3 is CASSLPGGSGGGEQFF. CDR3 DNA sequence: TGTGCCAGCAGCCTACCCGGTGGTAGCGGGGGGGGTGAGCAGTTCTTC.

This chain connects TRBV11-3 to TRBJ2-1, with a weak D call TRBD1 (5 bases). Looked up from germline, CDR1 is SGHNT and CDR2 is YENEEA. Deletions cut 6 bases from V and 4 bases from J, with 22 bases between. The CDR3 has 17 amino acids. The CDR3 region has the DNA TGTGCCAGCAGACCATCCAGGGTTACTAAGGGGTACAATGAGCAGTTCTTC. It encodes CASRPSRVTKGYNEQFF.

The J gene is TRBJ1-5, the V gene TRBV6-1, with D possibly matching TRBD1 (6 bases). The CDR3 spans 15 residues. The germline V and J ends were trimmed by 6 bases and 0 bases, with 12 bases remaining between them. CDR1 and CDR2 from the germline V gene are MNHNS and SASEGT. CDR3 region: CASSRTVSSNQPQHF. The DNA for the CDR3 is TGTGCCAGCAGCCGGACAGTTTCTAGCAATCAGCCCCAGCATTTT.

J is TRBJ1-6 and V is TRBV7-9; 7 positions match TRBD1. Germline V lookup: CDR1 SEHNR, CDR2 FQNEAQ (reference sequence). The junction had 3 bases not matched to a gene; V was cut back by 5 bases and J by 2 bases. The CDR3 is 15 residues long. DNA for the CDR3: TGTGCCAGCAGCCTCAGGGGGGCCTATAATTCACCCCTCCACTTT. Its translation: CASSLRGAYNSPLHF.

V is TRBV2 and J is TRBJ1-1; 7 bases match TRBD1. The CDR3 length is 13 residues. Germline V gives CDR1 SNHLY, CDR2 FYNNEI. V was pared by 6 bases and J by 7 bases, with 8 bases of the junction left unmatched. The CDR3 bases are TGTGCCAGCAGAGAGACAGGGCCCGGTGAAGCTTTCTTT. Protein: CASRETGPGEAFF. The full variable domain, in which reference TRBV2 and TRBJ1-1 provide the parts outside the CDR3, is EPEVTQTPSHQVTQMGQEVILRCVPISNHLYFYWYRQILGQKVEFLVSFYNNEISEKSEIFDDQFSVERPDGSNFTLKIRSTKLEDSAMYFCASRETGPGEAFFGQGTRLTVV.

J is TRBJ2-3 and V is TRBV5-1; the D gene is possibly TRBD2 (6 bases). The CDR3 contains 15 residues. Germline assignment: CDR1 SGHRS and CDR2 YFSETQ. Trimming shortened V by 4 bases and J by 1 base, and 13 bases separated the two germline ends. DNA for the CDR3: TGCGCCAGCAGCGCGGGACTCCCAGGCACAGATACGCAGTATTTT. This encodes CASSAGLPGTDTQYF.

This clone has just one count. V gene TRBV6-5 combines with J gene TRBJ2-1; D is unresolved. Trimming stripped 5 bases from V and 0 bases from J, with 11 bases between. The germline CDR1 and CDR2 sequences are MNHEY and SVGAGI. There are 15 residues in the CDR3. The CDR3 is CASSPSGRSYNEQFF. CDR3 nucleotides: TGTGCCAGCAGTCCGAGTGGTCGCTCCTACAATGAGCAGTTCTTC.

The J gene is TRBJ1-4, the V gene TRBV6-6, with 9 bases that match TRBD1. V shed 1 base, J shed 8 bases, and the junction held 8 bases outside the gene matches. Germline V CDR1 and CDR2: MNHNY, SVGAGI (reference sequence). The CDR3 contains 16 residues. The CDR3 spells CASSYWSGTGSEKLFF. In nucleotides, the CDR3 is TGTGCCAGCAGTTACTGGTCCGGGACAGGGTCCGAAAAACTGTTTTTT.

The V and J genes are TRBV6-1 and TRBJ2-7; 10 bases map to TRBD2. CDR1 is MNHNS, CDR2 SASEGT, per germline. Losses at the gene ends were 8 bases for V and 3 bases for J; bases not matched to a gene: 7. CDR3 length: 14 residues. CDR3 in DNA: TGTGCCAGCCGTTTAGCGGGAGGCATCTACGAGCAGTACTTC. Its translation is CASRLAGGIYEQYF.

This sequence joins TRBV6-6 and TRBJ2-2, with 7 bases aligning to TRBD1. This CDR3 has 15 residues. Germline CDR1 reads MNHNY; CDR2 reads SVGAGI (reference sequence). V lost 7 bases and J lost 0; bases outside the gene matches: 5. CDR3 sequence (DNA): TGTGCCAGCAAACAAGGGGGCTCGAACACCGGGGAGCTGTTTTTT. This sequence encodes CASKQGGSNTGELFF.